This T cell receptor (beta chain) was found in a study of T-cell reconstitution after alpha-beta-depleted transplantation in children. V was pared by 0 bases and J by 5 bases, with 14 bases between. The CDR3 extends over 17 amino acids. Germline loops: CDR1 LGHNA, CDR2 YNFKEQ. Unique molecular identifiers featured in how the TCRbeta library was prepared. TCRdb reanalysed the PCR reads using MiXCR and keeps one entry per CDR3 protein. The sample includes hundreds of thousands of distinct CDR3 sequences, about 10% of them seen just once. This clonotype was picked up many times. This sequence originates from a child aged 2 to 15 with inherited bone marrow failure, due to receive a stem cell transplant. Sequenced material: PBMCs, taken before TCRalphabeta/CD19-depleted stem cell transplant. V usage is TRBV4-2 and J usage is TRBJ1-6; D uncertain. In nucleotides, the CDR3 is TGTGCCAGCAGCCAAGACCTCCCGCAGTCAAATAATTCACCCCTCCACTTT. This codes for CASSQDLPQSNNSPLHF.